This TCR beta chain was retrieved from a study of OX40 agonist ivuxolimab in advanced cancers. Germline values: CDR1 SGHTS, CDR2 YDEGEE. V lost 0 bases, J lost 0 bases, and 9 bases lay in between. The CDR3 sequence is 15 residues long. The table came from immunoSEQ multiplex PCR; TCRdb's copy has only in-frame clones and leaves some out. This sample yields about 68,000 clones, of which about 90% are seen a single time; roughly 6% belongs to the top ten. Source: CD4+ or CD8+ T cells sorted from blood, taken in a trial of the OX40 agonist ivuxolimab. This clonotype originated in an adult with an advanced solid tumor such as melanoma, head and neck, liver or kidney cancer. The rearrangement links TRBV5-8 to TRBJ1-2, with TRBD1 as a possible D gene (5 bases). As DNA, the CDR3 is TGTGCCAGCAGCTTGGCGGGGCTCGCTAACTATGGCTACACCTTC. This encodes CASSLAGLANYGYTF.